This T cell receptor (beta chain) was sequenced in a study of blood T cell repertoires in COVID-19. Across the study: The study drew acute and convalescent COVID-19 samples from the United States, Italy and Spain. In each case, the material was cDNA or gDNA derived from T cells, B-cell-depleted T cells, or PBMCs.

Original data processing: Amplifying reference gene primers gave estimates of nucleated cell counts. The data were produced by immunoSEQ multiplex PCR, yet TCRdb's version contains in-frame clones alone and is incomplete. The V and J calls and clone size were taken over from that table, and D and trimming were inferred from the DNA. Counted here are roughly 340,000 clones, about 87% occurring once; the ten biggest clones make up roughly 1.9%. Between the trimmed V and J ends, which lost 1 base and 1 base, there was a span of 15 bases. This CDR3 has 17 residues. Germline CDR1 SGHKS, CDR2 YYEKEE (reference sequence).

Sequenced input: PBMCs or T cells enriched from blood (not recorded which). The TCR originated in a man aged 35 to 55 in a cohort exposed to, infected with or recovered from COVID-19 (not recorded which). The V call is TRBV5-5, the J call TRBJ2-1, with TRBD2 as a possible D gene (6 bases). The CDR3: CASSLLVGRGSYNEQFF. The CDR3 DNA reads TGTGCCAGCAGCTTGTTGGTAGGGCGGGGTTCCTACAATGAGCAGTTCTTC.